One T cell receptor (beta chain) is described in this entry. Its antigen is undetermined. PCR used 60 Vbeta primers and 13 Jbeta primers. Here immunoSEQ multiplex PCR was the method, and the copy in TCRdb shows in-frame clones only, minus some. The repertoire has around 64,000 clones, 75% to 80% of them found once; the top ten carry around 7.8%. The CDR3 sequence is 13 residues long. J was trimmed by 9 bases and V by 6 bases; bases with no gene match: 8. Germline V gene sequence: CDR1 MNHEY, CDR2 SVGAGI. This specimen comes from a study of cytomegalovirus exposure and HLA in healthy donors. About the research overall: The early release's HLA-typed donors yielded 78 million or so unique TCRs. Regarding the study as a whole: Roughly uniform sequencing depth across donors was assumed, possibly incorrectly. High sensitivity and specificity were reportedly achieved when the classifier diagnosed cytomegalovirus status. Confirmation in vitro established that three CMV-associated chains were specific for CMV antigens.

Sequencing input: PBMCs. The V gene is TRBV6-5, the J gene TRBJ2-1; 7 bases map to TRBD1. The receptor's source is a man younger than 35 in good health and CMV-seropositive. CDR3 DNA: TGTGCCAGCAGGGAAAATCAGGGGGTTGAGCAGTTCTTC. The encoded protein is CASRENQGVEQFF.